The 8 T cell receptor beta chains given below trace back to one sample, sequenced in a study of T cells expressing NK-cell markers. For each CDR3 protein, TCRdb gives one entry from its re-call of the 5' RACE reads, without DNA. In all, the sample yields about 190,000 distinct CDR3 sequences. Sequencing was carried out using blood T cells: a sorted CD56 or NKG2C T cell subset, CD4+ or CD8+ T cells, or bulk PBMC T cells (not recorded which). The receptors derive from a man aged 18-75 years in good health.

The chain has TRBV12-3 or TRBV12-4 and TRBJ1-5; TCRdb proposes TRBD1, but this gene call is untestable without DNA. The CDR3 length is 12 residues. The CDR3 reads CASSLGQPPQHF.

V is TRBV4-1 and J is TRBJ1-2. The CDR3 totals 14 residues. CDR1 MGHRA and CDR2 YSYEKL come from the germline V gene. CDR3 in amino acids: CASSQISQNYGYTF.

CDR3 sequence: CASSLEEVEEQYF. The chain combines TRBV18 with TRBJ2-7. The germline CDR1 and CDR2 sequences are KGHSH and LQKENI. The CDR3 covers 13 residues.

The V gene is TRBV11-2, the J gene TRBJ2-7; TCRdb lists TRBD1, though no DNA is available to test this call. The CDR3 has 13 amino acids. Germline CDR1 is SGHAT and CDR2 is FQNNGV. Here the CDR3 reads CASGEAQGWEQYF.

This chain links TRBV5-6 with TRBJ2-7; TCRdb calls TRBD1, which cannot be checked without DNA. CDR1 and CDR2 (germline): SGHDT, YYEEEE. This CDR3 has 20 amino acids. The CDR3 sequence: CASSLIIDAGSGALPYEQYF.

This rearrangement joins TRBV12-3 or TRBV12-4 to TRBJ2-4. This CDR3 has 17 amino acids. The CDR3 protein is CASSPEAHGIAKNIQYF.

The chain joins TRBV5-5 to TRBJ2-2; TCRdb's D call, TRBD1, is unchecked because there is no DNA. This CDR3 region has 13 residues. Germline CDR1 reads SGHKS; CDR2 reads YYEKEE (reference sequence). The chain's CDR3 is CASSLGHPGELFF. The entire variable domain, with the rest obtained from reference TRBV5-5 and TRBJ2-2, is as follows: DAGVTQSPTHLIKTRGQQVTLRCSPISGHKSVSWYQQVLGQGPQFIFQYYEKEERGRGNFPDRFSARQFPNYSSELNVNALLLGDSALYLCASSLGHPGELFFGEGSRLTVL.

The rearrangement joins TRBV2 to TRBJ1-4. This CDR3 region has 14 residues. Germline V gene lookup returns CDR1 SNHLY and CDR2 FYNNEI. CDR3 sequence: CASSGEAGFEKLFF.